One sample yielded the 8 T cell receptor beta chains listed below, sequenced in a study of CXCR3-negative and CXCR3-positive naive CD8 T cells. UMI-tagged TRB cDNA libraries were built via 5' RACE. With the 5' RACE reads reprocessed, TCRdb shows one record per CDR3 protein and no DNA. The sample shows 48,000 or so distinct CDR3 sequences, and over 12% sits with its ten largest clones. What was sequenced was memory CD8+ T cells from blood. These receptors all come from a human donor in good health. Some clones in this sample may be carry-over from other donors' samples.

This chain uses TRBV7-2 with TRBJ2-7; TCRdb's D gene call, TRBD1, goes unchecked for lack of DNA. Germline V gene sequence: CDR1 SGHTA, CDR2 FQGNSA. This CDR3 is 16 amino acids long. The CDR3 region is CASSLDYQGPTYEQYF.

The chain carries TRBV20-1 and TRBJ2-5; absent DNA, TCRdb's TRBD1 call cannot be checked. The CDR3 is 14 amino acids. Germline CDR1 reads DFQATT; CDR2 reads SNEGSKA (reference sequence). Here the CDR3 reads CSARGREAEETQYF.

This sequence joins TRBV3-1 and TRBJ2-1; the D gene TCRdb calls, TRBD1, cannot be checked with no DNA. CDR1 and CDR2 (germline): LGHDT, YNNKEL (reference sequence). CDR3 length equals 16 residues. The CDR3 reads CASRDARGVTYNEQFF.

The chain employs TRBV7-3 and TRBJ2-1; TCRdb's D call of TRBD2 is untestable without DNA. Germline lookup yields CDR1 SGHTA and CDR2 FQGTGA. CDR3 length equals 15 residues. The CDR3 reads CASSPSWQSYNEQFF.

The CDR3 loop is CASRHQGVGGYTF. The chain is built from TRBV28 and TRBJ1-2; the D call from TCRdb, TRBD1, cannot be confirmed without DNA. Germline V gives CDR1 MDHEN, CDR2 SYDVKM. The CDR3 sequence is 13 residues long.

The CDR3: CSATEREGAYEQYF. The V and J genes are TRBV20-1 and TRBJ2-7; the TRBD2 assignment by TCRdb is unverifiable without DNA. Germline CDR1 is DFQATT and CDR2 is SNEGSKA (reference sequence). CDR3 size: 14 residues.

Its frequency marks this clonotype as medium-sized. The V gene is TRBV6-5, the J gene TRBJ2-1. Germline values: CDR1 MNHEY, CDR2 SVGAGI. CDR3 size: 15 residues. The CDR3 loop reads CASSYSLSSYNEQFF.

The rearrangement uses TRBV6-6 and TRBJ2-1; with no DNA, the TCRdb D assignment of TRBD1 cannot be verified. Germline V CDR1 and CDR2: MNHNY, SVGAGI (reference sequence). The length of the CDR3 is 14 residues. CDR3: CASSPRDRANEQFF.